One sample yielded the 20 T cell receptor beta chains listed below, sequenced in a study of identical twins. TCRdb analysed the 5' RACE reads with MiXCR anew, one entry per CDR3 protein. The data contain under 1 million distinct CDR3 sequences, 12% of them seen just once; the ten biggest clones take up around 1.6%. The sample was also linked to a second study, of yellow fever vaccine responses in identical twins.

Sequenced sample: PBMCs. Receptors originate from a woman between 18 and 29 years old in good health.

The chain links TRBV9 to TRBJ2-1; 8 bases match TRBD1. This CDR3 contains 14 residues. Germline V gene lookup returns CDR1 SGDLS and CDR2 YYNGEE. V gave up 0 bases and J gave up 10 bases; unmatched junction bases: 6. The CDR3 bases are TGTGCCAGCAGCGTAGATCTCGGACAGGGCGAGCAGTTCTTC. The encoded protein is CASSVDLGQGEQFF.

This clonotype has only a few counts. The chain couples TRBV11-2 to TRBJ2-1, with D perhaps matching TRBD2 (5 bases). The CDR3 runs to 15 residues. The germline gives CDR1 SGHAT, CDR2 FQNNGV. Trimming left V 5 bases short and J 3 bases short, with 14 bases between. CDR3 coding DNA: TGTGCCAGCAGCCCAGTGCGGGTCAACTACAATGAGCAGTTCTTC. Translation: CASSPVRVNYNEQFF.

This clonotype was counted between two and nine times. This chain joins TRBV20-1 and TRBJ1-4; 8 nucleotides align to TRBD1. V gave up 3 bases and J gave up 8 bases; unmatched junction bases: 5. The CDR3 sequence is 13 residues long. The V gene's germline CDR1 is DFQATT and CDR2 SNEGSKA (reference sequence). The CDR3 reads CSASLRGREKLFF. In DNA form, the CDR3 reads TGCAGTGCTAGTCTCAGGGGGCGGGAAAAACTGTTTTTT.

This clonotype has only a few counts. This chain uses TRBV24-1 with TRBJ2-2; possibly TRBD2 for D (6 bases). Germline V gene lookup returns CDR1 KGHDR and CDR2 SFDVKD. CDR3 length: 17 amino acids. V gave up 2 bases and J gave up 0 bases, with 12 bases separating them. This chain's CDR3 is CATSDSLGGSNTGELFF. Written as DNA, the CDR3 is TGTGCCACCAGTGATTCTCTCGGGGGATCGAACACCGGGGAGCTGTTTTTT.

The chain carries TRBV12-3 or TRBV12-4 and TRBJ2-7, with D perhaps TRBD1 or TRBD2 (5 bases each). There are 17 residues in the CDR3. V gave up 5 bases and J gave up 4 bases, with 24 bases separating them. The CDR3, as DNA: TGTGCCAGCAGTCCACCACCGGAGAGGGGATCGATGTACGAGCAGTACTTC. It encodes CASSPPPERGSMYEQYF.

This clonotype was observed many times. The J gene is TRBJ2-2, the V gene TRBV12-3 or TRBV12-4; D unclear. The V end lost 7 bases, the J end lost 5 bases, and 5 bases lay between the germline ends. The CDR3 is 11 amino acids. This CDR3 is CASTVTGELFF. For the CDR3, the DNA is TGTGCCAGCACCGTTACCGGGGAGCTGTTTTTT.

The table lists this clonotype with a few counts. V usage is TRBV24-1 and J usage is TRBJ2-1; unclear D gene. V was shortened by 7 bases and J by 4 bases, with 19 bases between the two germline ends. This CDR3 is 16 amino acids long. CDR1 and CDR2 (germline): KGHDR, SFDVKD. The CDR3 here is CATSRENKVGYNEQFF. The CDR3 region has the DNA TGTGCCACCAGCCGAGAAAACAAGGTGGGGTACAATGAGCAGTTCTTC.

The table lists this clonotype with many counts. The chain employs TRBV4-2 and TRBJ2-2; D call uncertain. Trimming took 2 bases from V and 5 from J, leaving 9 bases between them. The CDR3 covers 14 residues. CDR1 is LGHNA, CDR2 YNFKEQ, per germline. The CDR3 is CASSQLWWTGELFF. The CDR3, as DNA: TGTGCCAGCAGCCAATTGTGGTGGACCGGGGAGCTGTTTTTT.

A single count supports this clonotype. The chain has TRBV20-1 and TRBJ2-4, with D possibly being TRBD2 (9 bases). Germline V gives CDR1 DFQATT, CDR2 SNEGSKA (reference sequence). Trimming removed 7 bases from V and 5 bases from J, with 18 bases in between. The CDR3 runs to 14 residues. The CDR3 DNA is TGCAGTGGACAGGGGCGGGAGGGGGAAAACATTCAGTACTTC. Amino acid sequence: CSGQGREGENIQYF.

In its sample, this clonotype was seen a few times. The gene calls are TRBV12-3 or TRBV12-4 and TRBJ2-2, with TRBD2 matching over 12 bases. The V and J ends lost 9 bases and 5 bases, in that order; junction bases with no gene match: 4. CDR3 size: 14 residues. The CDR3 DNA sequence: TGTGCCAGTACTAGCGGGAGGCATACCGGGGAGCTGTTTTTT. Its translation: CASTSGRHTGELFF.

The gene calls are TRBV10-2 and TRBJ2-1; the match to TRBD2 covers 8 bases. CDR1 is WSHSY, CDR2 SAAADI, per germline. V trimming: 7 bases; J trimming: 7 bases; junction bases outside the gene matches: 9. This CDR3 has 14 amino acids. CDR3 in DNA: TGCGCCAGCAACGCGGGGGGCCCAGGGAATGAGCAGTTCTTC. It specifies CASNAGGPGNEQFF.

This chain connects TRBV3-1 to TRBJ2-1; 8 nucleotides agree with TRBD2. The CDR3 covers 15 residues. Germline V lookup: CDR1 LGHDT, CDR2 YNNKEL (reference sequence). V lost 5 bases to trimming and J lost 4 bases; unmatched junction nucleotides: 7. CDR3 nucleotides: TGTGCCAGCAGCACGGGCGGGAGGCCATACAATGAGCAGTTCTTC. This encodes CASSTGGRPYNEQFF.

This clonotype has just a few counts. The V and J genes are TRBV7-9 and TRBJ2-3; 13 bases are shared with TRBD2. The germline CDR1 and CDR2 sequences are SEHNR and FQNEAQ (reference sequence). The trim removed 6 bases at V and 3 bases at J, leaving 6 bases unmatched. CDR3 length: 16 amino acids. The CDR3 loop reads CASRSSGLAGTDTQYF. In DNA form, the CDR3 reads TGTGCCAGCAGATCTTCGGGACTAGCGGGAACAGATACGCAGTATTTT.

The chain links TRBV5-1 to TRBJ2-7, with D perhaps given as TRBD1 or TRBD2 (5 bases each). Trimming pared 2 bases from V and 3 bases from J, leaving 15 bases between. Germline assignment: CDR1 SGHRS and CDR2 YFSETQ. The CDR3 has 15 amino acids. CDR3 protein: CASSFTGPQVYEQYV. CDR3 coding DNA: TGCGCCAGCAGCTTCACGGGACCCCAGGTCTACGAGCAGTACGTC.

This clonotype was recorded a few times. The rearrangement links TRBV12-3 or TRBV12-4 to TRBJ2-2; 8 nucleotides line up with TRBD2. V lost 7 bases and J lost 0; bases outside the gene matches: 13. This CDR3 has 18 amino acids. The CDR3 DNA reads TGTGCCAGCATCCTCGCCGGGGGGGCGCGGGCGAACACCGGGGAGCTGTTTTTT. Its translation: CASILAGGARANTGELFF.

The rearrangement uses TRBV10-3 and TRBJ1-4, with D uncertain. CDR1 ENHRY and CDR2 SYGVKD come from the germline V gene. The V gene lost 6 bases and the J gene lost 0 bases, with 5 bases spanning the gap. There are 13 residues in the CDR3. This chain's CDR3 is CAIRPATNEKLFF. The CDR3 region has the DNA TGTGCCATCAGGCCAGCAACTAATGAAAAACTGTTTTTT.

This clonotype was recorded at least ten times. The chain has TRBV12-3 or TRBV12-4 and TRBJ1-2; 11 bases align to TRBD1. The CDR3 has 16 residues. Trimming removed 5 bases from V and 6 bases from J; junction bases left unmatched: 11. Written as DNA, the CDR3 is TGTGCCAGCAGTAGGTCGGGGACAGGGGGTCAAAATGGCTACACCTTC. Translating gives CASSRSGTGGQNGYTF.

This clonotype was seen ten or more times. The chain recombines TRBV5-6 with TRBJ2-1; D call uncertain. Germline CDR1 SGHDT, CDR2 YYEEEE. Trimming cost V 1 base and J 3 bases, with 8 bases left between them. This CDR3 region has 14 residues. The CDR3 loop reads CASSLPLGYNEQFF. The CDR3 DNA is TGTGCCAGCAGCTTGCCACTGGGCTACAATGAGCAGTTCTTC. The full variable domain, with the rest looked up from reference TRBV5-6 and TRBJ2-1, is DAGVTQSPTHLIKTRGQQVTLRCSPKSGHDTVSWYQQALGQGPQFIFQYYEEEERQRGNFPDRFSGHQFPNYSSELNVNALLLGDSALYLCASSLPLGYNEQFFGPGTRLTVL.

V gene TRBV7-9 combines with J gene TRBJ2-3, with D possibly being TRBD2 (6 bases). The CDR3 contains 14 residues. The germline V and J ends were trimmed by 10 bases and 2 bases, with 16 bases remaining between them. From germline, CDR1 is SEHNR and CDR2 FQNEAQ (reference sequence). The CDR3 sequence: CATNTPDYTDTQYF. DNA for the CDR3: TGTGCCACCAACACCCCGGACTACACAGATACGCAGTATTTT.

The rearrangement links TRBV18 to TRBJ2-3; TRBD2 matches at 14 bases. The CDR3 is made up of 18 amino acids. Germline values: CDR1 KGHSH, CDR2 LQKENI. With V trimmed by 3 bases and J by 3 bases, 8 bases remained unmatched. The CDR3: CASSPQPGLAGVTDTQYF. The DNA for the CDR3 is TGTGCCAGCTCACCCCAGCCGGGACTAGCGGGAGTAACAGATACGCAGTATTTT.